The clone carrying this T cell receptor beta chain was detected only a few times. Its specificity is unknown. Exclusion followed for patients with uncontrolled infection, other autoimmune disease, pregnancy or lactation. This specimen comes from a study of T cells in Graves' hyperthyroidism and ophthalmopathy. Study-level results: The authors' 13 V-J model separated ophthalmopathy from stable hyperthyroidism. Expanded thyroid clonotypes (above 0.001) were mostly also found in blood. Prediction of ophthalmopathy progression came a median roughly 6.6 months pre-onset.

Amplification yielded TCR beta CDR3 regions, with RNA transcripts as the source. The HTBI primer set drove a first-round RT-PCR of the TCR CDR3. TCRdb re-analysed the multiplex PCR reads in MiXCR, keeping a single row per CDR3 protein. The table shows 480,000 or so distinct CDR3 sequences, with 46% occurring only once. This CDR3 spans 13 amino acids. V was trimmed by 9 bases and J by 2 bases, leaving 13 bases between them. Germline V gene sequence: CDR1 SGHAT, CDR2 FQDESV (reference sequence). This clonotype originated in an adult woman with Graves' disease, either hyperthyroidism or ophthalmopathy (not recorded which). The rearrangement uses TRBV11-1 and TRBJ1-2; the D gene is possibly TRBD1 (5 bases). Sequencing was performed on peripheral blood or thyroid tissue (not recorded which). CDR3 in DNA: TGTGCCAGTACTCGGGGGAAAAACTATGGCTACACCTTC. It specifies CASTRGKNYGYTF.